The T cell receptor beta chain described here comes from a study of cytomegalovirus exposure and HLA in healthy donors. General observations from the study: A later analysis by the authors found several of the most significant clusters apparently linked to common viral pathogens.

Germline V lookup: CDR1 SGHRS, CDR2 YFSETQ. After removal of 4 bases from V and 7 bases from J, the junction contained 7 bases not matched to a gene. This CDR3 contains 15 residues. PCR used 60 Vbeta primers and 13 Jbeta primers. Here immunoSEQ multiplex PCR was the method, and the copy in TCRdb shows in-frame clones only, minus some. The profile shows fewer than 200,000 clones, 70% to 80% of them singletons. Remarks on this clone: Its antigen is not known.

The receptor was isolated from a man aged 25-45 years in good health and CMV-seronegative. Sequences were obtained from PBMCs. This chain connects TRBV5-1 to TRBJ1-5, with TRBD1 matching 11 bases. CDR3 bases: TGCGCCAGCAGCCCCGGACAGGGGGCTGGACAGCCCCAGCATTTT. Protein: CASSPGQGAGQPQHF.